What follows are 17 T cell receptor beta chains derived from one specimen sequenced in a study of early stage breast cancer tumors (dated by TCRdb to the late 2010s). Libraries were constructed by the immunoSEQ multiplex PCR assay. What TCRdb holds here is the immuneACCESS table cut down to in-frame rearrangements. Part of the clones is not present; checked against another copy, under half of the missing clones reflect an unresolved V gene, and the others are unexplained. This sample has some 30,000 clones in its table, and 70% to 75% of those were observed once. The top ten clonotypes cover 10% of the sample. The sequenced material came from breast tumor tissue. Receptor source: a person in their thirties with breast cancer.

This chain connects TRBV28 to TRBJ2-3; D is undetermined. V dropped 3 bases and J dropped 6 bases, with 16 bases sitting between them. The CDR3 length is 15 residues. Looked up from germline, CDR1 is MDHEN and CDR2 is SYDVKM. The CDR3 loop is CASSFRSSRSDTQYF. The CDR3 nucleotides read TGTGCCAGCAGTTTCAGGTCCTCTCGTTCCGATACGCAGTATTTT.

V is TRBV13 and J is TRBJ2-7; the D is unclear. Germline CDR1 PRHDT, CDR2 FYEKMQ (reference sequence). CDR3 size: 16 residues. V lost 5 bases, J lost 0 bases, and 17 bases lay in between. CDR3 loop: CASSRNPVGSSYEQYF. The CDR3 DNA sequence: TGTGCCAGCAGCCGTAACCCCGTGGGCTCCTCCTACGAGCAGTACTTC.

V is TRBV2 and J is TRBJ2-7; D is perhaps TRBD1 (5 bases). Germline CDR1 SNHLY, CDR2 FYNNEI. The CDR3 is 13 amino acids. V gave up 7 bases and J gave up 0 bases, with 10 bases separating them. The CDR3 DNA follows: TGTGCCAGCATTCCGGACAACTCCTACGAGCAGTACTTC. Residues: CASIPDNSYEQYF.

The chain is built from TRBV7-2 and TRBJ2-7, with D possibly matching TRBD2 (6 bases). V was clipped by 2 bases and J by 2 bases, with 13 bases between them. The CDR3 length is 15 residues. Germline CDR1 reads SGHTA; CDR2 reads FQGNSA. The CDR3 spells CASSLYTGATYEQYF. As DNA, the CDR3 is TGTGCCAGCAGCTTATATACGGGAGCCACCTACGAGCAGTACTTC.

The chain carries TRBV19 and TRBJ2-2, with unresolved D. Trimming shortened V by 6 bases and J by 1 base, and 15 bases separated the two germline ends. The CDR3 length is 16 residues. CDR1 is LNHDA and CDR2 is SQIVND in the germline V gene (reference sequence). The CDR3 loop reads CASRRRNLGNTGELFF. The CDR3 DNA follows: TGTGCCAGTAGGCGACGGAACTTGGGGAACACCGGGGAGCTGTTTTTT.

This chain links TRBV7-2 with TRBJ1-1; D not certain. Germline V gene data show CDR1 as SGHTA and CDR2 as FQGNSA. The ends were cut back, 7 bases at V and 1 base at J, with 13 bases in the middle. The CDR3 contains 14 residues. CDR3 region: CASTQNSANTEAFF. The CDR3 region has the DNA TGTGCCAGCACCCAAAATAGTGCGAACACTGAAGCTTTCTTT.

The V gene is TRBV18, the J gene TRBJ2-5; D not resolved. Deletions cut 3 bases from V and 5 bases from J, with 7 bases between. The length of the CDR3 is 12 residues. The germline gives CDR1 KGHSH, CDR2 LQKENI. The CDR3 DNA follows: TGTGCCAGCTCACCTGGGTGGGAGACCCAGTACTTC. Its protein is CASSPGWETQYF.

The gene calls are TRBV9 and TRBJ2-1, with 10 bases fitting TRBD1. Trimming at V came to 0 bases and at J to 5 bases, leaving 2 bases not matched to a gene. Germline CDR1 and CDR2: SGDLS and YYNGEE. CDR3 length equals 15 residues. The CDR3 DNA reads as TGTGCCAGCAGCGTAGTAGGGACAGGGGACAATGAGCAGTTCTTC. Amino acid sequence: CASSVVGTGDNEQFF.

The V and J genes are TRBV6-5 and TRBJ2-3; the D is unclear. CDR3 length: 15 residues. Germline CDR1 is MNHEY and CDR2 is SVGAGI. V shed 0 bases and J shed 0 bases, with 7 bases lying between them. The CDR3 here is CASSYSRLSTDTQYF. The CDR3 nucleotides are TGTGCCAGCAGTTACTCCAGGCTGAGCACAGATACGCAGTATTTT.

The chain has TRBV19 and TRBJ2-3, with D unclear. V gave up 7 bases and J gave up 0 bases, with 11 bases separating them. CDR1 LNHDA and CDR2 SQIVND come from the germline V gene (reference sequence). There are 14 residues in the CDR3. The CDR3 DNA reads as TGTGCCAGTAACTGGGCGGTTAGCACAGATACGCAGTATTTT. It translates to CASNWAVSTDTQYF.

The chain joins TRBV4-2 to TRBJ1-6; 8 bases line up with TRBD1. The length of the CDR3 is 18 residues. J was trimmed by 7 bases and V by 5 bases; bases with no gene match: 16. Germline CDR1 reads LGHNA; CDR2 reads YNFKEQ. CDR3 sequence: CASSSPGTRQGQNSPLHF. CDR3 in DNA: TGTGCCAGCAGCTCCCCCGGTACCAGACAGGGGCAAAATTCACCCCTCCACTTT.

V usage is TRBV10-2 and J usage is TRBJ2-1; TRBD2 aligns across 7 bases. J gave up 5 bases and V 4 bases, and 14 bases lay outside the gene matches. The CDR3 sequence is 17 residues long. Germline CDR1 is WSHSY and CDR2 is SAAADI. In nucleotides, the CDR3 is TGCGCCAGCAGTGGGGTCCCGATAGCGGGTCGGAACAATGAGCAGTTCTTC. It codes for CASSGVPIAGRNNEQFF.

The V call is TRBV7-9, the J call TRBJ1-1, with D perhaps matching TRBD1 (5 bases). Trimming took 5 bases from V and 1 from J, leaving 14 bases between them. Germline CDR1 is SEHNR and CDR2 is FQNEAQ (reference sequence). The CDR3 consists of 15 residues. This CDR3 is CASSPLRGGNTEAFF. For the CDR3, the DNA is TGTGCCAGCAGCCCCCTTCGGGGGGGGAACACTGAAGCTTTCTTT.

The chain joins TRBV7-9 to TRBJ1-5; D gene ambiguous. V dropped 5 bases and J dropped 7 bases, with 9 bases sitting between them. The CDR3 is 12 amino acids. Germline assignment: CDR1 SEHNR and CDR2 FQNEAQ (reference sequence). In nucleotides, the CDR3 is TGTGCCAGCAGCGATGACGTCCAGCCCCAGCATTTT. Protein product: CASSDDVQPQHF.

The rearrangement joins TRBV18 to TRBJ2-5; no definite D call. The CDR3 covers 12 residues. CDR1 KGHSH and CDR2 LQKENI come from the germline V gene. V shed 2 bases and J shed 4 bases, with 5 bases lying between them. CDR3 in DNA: TGTGCCAGCTCACCAACGGGAGAGACCCAGTACTTC. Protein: CASSPTGETQYF. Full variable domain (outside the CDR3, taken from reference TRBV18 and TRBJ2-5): NAGVMQNPRHLVRRRGQEARLRCSPMKGHSHVYWYRQLPEEGLKFMVYLQKENIIDESGMPKERFSAEFPKEGPSILRIQQVVRGDSAAYFCASSPTGETQYFGPGTRLLVL.

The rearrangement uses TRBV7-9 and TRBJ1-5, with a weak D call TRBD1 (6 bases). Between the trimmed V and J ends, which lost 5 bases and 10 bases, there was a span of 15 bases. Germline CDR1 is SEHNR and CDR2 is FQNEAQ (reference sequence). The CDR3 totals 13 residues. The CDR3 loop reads CASSVVTGSPQHF. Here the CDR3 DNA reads TGTGCCAGCAGCGTAGTAACAGGGAGTCCCCAGCATTTT.

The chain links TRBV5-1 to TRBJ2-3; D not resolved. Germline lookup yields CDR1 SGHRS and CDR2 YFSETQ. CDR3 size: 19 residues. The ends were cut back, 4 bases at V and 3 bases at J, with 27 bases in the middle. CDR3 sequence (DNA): TGCGCCAGCAGCCCTCTTGGCCCCACGTCCTCCCACGGAACAGATACGCAGTATTTT. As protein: CASSPLGPTSSHGTDTQYF.